This T cell receptor beta chain was obtained from a study of blood T cell repertoires in COVID-19. Study overall: From the United States, Italy and Spain came samples of acute and convalescent COVID-19. T cells, B-cell-depleted T cells, or PBMCs supplied cDNA or gDNA.

Original data processing: Amplification of reference gene primers was used by the study to estimate nucleated cell counts. The data were produced by immunoSEQ multiplex PCR, yet TCRdb's version contains in-frame clones alone and is incomplete. Clone size and the V and J calls come from that table; the DNA yielded D and trimming. In the table there are 200,000 to 250,000 clones, 86% of which are singletons. This sequence originates from a man aged 80 or over with acute or convalescent COVID-19. What was sequenced was peripheral blood.

For the CDR3, the DNA is TGTGCCAGCAGTTGGGGACAGGGGGTTACACAGCCCCAGCATTTT. Translation gives CASSWGQGVTQPQHF. The genes are TRBV11-3 and TRBJ1-5; 11 bases are a match to TRBD1. V dropped 6 bases and J dropped 7; count of bases not matched to a gene: 8. Germline CDR1 reads SGHNT; CDR2 reads YENEEA. This CDR3 comprises 15 residues.